The 24 T cell receptor beta chains below all came from one sample that was sequenced in a study of cytomegalovirus exposure and HLA in healthy donors. The PCR employed 60 Vbeta primers together with 13 Jbeta primers. TCRdb's copy holds only in-frame clones and misses some; the assay was immunoSEQ multiplex PCR. The sample includes some 170,000 clones, approximately 78% of them seen just once. Sequencing was performed on PBMCs. The receptors stem from a woman aged 25 to 39 in good health and CMV-seropositive.

V gene TRBV30 combines with J gene TRBJ2-7; 8 positions agree with TRBD1. CDR3 length: 14 residues. Unmatched junction bases numbered 6, after V lost 2 bases and J lost 3 bases. Germline-derived CDR1 and CDR2 are GTSNPN and SVGIG (reference sequence). DNA of the CDR3: TGTGCCTGGAGTCGTGGGACAGGTTTCTACGAGCAGTACTTC. Translated, it gives CAWSRGTGFYEQYF.

V and J are TRBV7-2 and TRBJ2-2; 9 bases line up with TRBD1. The ends lost 7 bases at V and 5 bases at J; junction bases unmatched: 8. The CDR3 is made up of 15 amino acids. The germline gives CDR1 SGHTA, CDR2 FQGNSA. The CDR3 nucleotides are TGTGCCAGCACCCCGGGACAGGGTTTTACCGGGGAGCTGTTTTTT. This codes for CASTPGQGFTGELFF.

The table lists this clone with many counts. The J gene is TRBJ2-1, the V gene TRBV19; no clear D. CDR1 is LNHDA, CDR2 SQIVND, per germline (reference sequence). CDR3 size: 17 residues. V was shortened by 1 base and J by 0 bases, with 13 bases between the two germline ends. The DNA of the CDR3 is TGTGCCAGTAGTATAGGCGACGTCCGGAGCTCCTACAATGAGCAGTTCTTC. Translation: CASSIGDVRSSYNEQFF.

CDR3 sequence (DNA): TGTGCCAGCAGCTTAATTGAGGCCTCCTACCCCTATGGCTACACCTTC. Amino acid sequence: CASSLIEASYPYGYTF. The chain recombines TRBV7-2 with TRBJ1-2; D ambiguous. CDR1 and CDR2 (germline): SGHTA, FQGNSA. Trimming left V 2 bases short and J 4 bases short, with 17 bases between. This CDR3 is 16 amino acids long.

The V and J genes are TRBV19 and TRBJ1-5; D is ambiguous. The CDR3 has 16 amino acids. The germline V and J ends were trimmed by 1 base and 3 bases, with 13 bases remaining between them. Germline lookup yields CDR1 LNHDA and CDR2 SQIVND (reference sequence). This chain's CDR3 is CASSIVGYWNNQPQHF. The CDR3 DNA is TGTGCCAGTAGTATAGTCGGGTATTGGAACAATCAGCCCCAGCATTTT.

This chain links TRBV6-5 with TRBJ1-2; 7 bases agree with TRBD1. The V segment lost 5 bases and the J segment 4 bases; nucleotides outside the gene matches: 10. In germline, CDR1 is MNHEY, CDR2 SVGAGI. There are 15 residues in the CDR3. CDR3 sequence (DNA): TGTGCCAGCAGTCTTTTGGGACAGCCGACCTATGGCTACACCTTC. It translates to CASSLLGQPTYGYTF.

The chain employs TRBV6-5 and TRBJ2-1; TRBD2 matches at 13 bases. J was trimmed by 2 bases and V by 4 bases; bases with no gene match: 2. The CDR3 is 16 amino acids. The germline CDR1 and CDR2 sequences are MNHEY and SVGAGI. The CDR3 spells CASSLGLAGAYNEQFF. The CDR3 bases are TGTGCCAGCAGTTTAGGACTAGCGGGGGCCTACAATGAGCAGTTCTTC.

V gene TRBV9 combines with J gene TRBJ1-2, with TRBD1 identical over 10 bases. V was pared by 3 bases and J by 8 bases, with 4 bases of the junction left unmatched. Germline CDR1 is SGDLS and CDR2 is YYNGEE. The CDR3 extends over 13 amino acids. CDR3 bases: TGTGCCAGCAGCGGGGGGACAGGGGAAGGCTACACCTTC. Its protein product is CASSGGTGEGYTF. Complete variable domain (other parts from reference TRBV9 and TRBJ1-2): DSGVTQTPKHLITATGQRVTLRCSPRSGDLSVYWYQQSLDQGLQFLIQYYNGEERAKGNILERFSAQQFPDLHSELNLSSLELGDSALYFCASSGGTGEGYTFGSGTRLTVV.

The rearrangement links TRBV7-2 to TRBJ1-1; D gene unclear. Trimming took off 5 bases at V and 6 bases at J, with 16 bases between the two ends. Germline lookup yields CDR1 SGHTA and CDR2 FQGNSA. The CDR3 is 14 amino acids. The CDR3 loop reads CASSPKADNPEAFF. CDR3 nucleotide sequence: TGTGCCAGCAGCCCGAAAGCTGACAACCCTGAAGCTTTCTTT. The full variable domain, with the rest looked up from reference TRBV7-2 and TRBJ1-1, is GAGVSQSPSNKVTEKGKDVELRCDPISGHTALYWYRQSLGQGLEFLIYFQGNSAPDKSGLPSDRFSAERTGGSVSTLTIQRTQQEDSAVYLCASSPKADNPEAFFGQGTRLTVV.

In DNA form, the CDR3 reads TGTGCCAGCAGCTTTGACAGGAAATACGGCTACACCTTC. Translating it yields CASSFDRKYGYTF. The chain uses TRBV2 and TRBJ1-2, with a weak D call TRBD1 (6 bases). The V gene's germline CDR1 is SNHLY and CDR2 FYNNEI. Trimming took off 6 bases at V and 8 bases at J, with 16 bases between the two ends. The CDR3 sequence is 13 residues long.

V gene TRBV28 combines with J gene TRBJ2-5; D not resolved. The DNA end favors TRBJ2-7, so the J call may be wrong. The CDR3 contains 13 residues. Germline-derived CDR1 and CDR2 are MDHEN and SYDVKM. The CDR3 loop is CASSSGAPYEQYF. The CDR3 nucleotides read TGTGCCAGCAGTTCTGGAGCTCCCTACGAGCAGTACTTC.

The V gene is TRBV19, the J gene TRBJ2-7; 7 nucleotides match TRBD2. This CDR3 is built from 14 residues. Looked up from germline, CDR1 is LNHDA and CDR2 is SQIVND (reference sequence). Trimming at V came to 4 bases and at J to 2 bases, leaving 5 bases not matched to a gene. CDR3 bases: TGTGCCAGTAGTAAAGGCGGGAGCACCTACGAGCAGTACTTC. Amino acids: CASSKGGSTYEQYF.

The V gene is TRBV5-6, the J gene TRBJ2-6; tentatively, D is TRBD1 (6 bases). The V gene's germline CDR1 is SGHDT and CDR2 YYEEEE. V lost 3 bases and J lost 2, with 9 bases in between. The CDR3 contains 15 residues. The CDR3 DNA follows: TGTGCCAGCAGCTCTCGACAGGCTGGGGCCAACGTCCTGACTTTC. Protein product: CASSSRQAGANVLTF.

The chain carries TRBV6-5 and TRBJ1-1; D is unresolved. The CDR3 extends over 13 amino acids. Trimming took 6 bases from V and 3 from J, leaving 11 bases between them. From germline, CDR1 is MNHEY and CDR2 SVGAGI. CDR3 in amino acids: CASSYRSHTEAFF. CDR3 nucleotide sequence: TGTGCCAGCAGCTACCGAAGCCACACTGAAGCTTTCTTT.

This rearrangement joins TRBV5-1 to TRBJ2-1; D ambiguous. The germline V gene has CDR1 SGHRS and CDR2 YFSETQ. This CDR3 is 13 amino acids long. Between the trimmed V and J ends, which lost 2 bases and 9 bases, there was a span of 12 bases. CDR3 nucleotides: TGCGCCAGCAGCTTTGATCCCCCCGGTGAGCAGTTCTTC. Residues: CASSFDPPGEQFF.

The chain couples TRBV2 to TRBJ2-5; 9 bases align to TRBD1. This CDR3 contains 14 residues. J gave up 11 bases and V 2 bases, and 9 bases lay outside the gene matches. Germline V lookup: CDR1 SNHLY, CDR2 FYNNEI. This chain's CDR3 is CASSERTGEPEQYF. The CDR3 bases are TGTGCCAGCAGTGAAAGGACAGGGGAACCGGAGCAGTACTTC.

The rearrangement uses TRBV5-1 and TRBJ2-3; 10 bases line up with TRBD2. Germline values: CDR1 SGHRS, CDR2 YFSETQ. The V segment lost 2 bases and the J segment 0 bases; nucleotides outside the gene matches: 3. The CDR3 is 16 residues long. CDR3 DNA sequence: TGCGCCAGCAGCTTCGGACTAGCGGCTAGCACAGATACGCAGTATTTT. Amino acid sequence: CASSFGLAASTDTQYF.

CDR3 residues: CASEAGGALETQYF. In nucleotides, the CDR3 is TGTGCCAGCGAGGCCGGGGGGGCCTTAGAGACCCAGTACTTC. The chain uses TRBV6-6 and TRBJ2-5; 8 nucleotides align to TRBD2. The trim removed 8 bases at V and 4 bases at J, leaving 9 bases unmatched. Per the germline V gene, CDR1 is MNHNY and CDR2 is SVGAGI (reference sequence). The CDR3 length is 14 residues.

In the case of this clone: One end of the junction varies from germline; a read error may be responsible. The chain uses TRBV2 and TRBJ1-3, with D maybe TRBD1 (6 bases). CDR1 and CDR2 from the germline V gene are SNHLY and FYNNEI. The CDR3 has 14 amino acids. The chain's CDR3 is CASKGGAFGDTIYF. The CDR3 DNA is TGTGCCAGCAAAGGGGGGGCCTTTGGAGACACCATATATTTT.

This clone was detected only once. V gene TRBV18 combines with J gene TRBJ2-3, with D tentatively TRBD2 (6 bases). CDR1 is KGHSH and CDR2 is LQKENI in the germline V gene. The V and J ends lost 6 bases and 0 bases respectively, with 13 bases between them. The CDR3 length is 15 residues. This CDR3 reads CASSAGLYSTDTQYF. The CDR3 DNA sequence: TGTGCCAGCTCGGCGGGACTTTATAGCACAGATACGCAGTATTTT.

In its sample, this clone was seen a few times. V and J are TRBV30 and TRBJ2-7; possible D gene TRBD2, 5 bases. Germline CDR1 and CDR2: GTSNPN and SVGIG (reference sequence). There are 15 residues in the CDR3. V was trimmed by 1 base and J by 6 bases, leaving 19 bases between them. The CDR3 DNA reads TGTGCCTGGAGTGGGATTGGGCGGGCCTTGGGCGAGCAGTACTTC. Protein: CAWSGIGRALGEQYF.

The CDR3 DNA sequence: TGTGCCAGCAGCGCCACGGGACATAACTATGGCTACACCTTC. Amino acids: CASSATGHNYGYTF. The rearrangement uses TRBV9 and TRBJ1-2, with D maybe TRBD1 (6 bases). The CDR3 has 14 amino acids. V was shortened by 3 bases and J by 1 base, with 10 bases between the two germline ends. The germline V gene encodes CDR1 SGDLS and CDR2 YYNGEE.

This clone appeared a few times. V is TRBV4-3 and J is TRBJ2-1, with D possibly matching TRBD1 (6 bases). Between the trimmed V and J ends, which lost 4 bases and 5 bases, there was a span of 21 bases. Germline V CDR1 and CDR2: LGHNA, YSLEER. The CDR3 spans 17 residues. CDR3 residues: CASSRKVWGTSDNEQFF. The CDR3 DNA reads as TGCGCCAGCAGCCGAAAAGTTTGGGGGACATCGGACAATGAGCAGTTCTTC.

The rearrangement uses TRBV19 and TRBJ1-1; TRBD1 is a possible D gene (6 bases). The CDR3 runs 14 residues. Germline assignment: CDR1 LNHDA and CDR2 SQIVND (reference sequence). V dropped 6 bases and J dropped 4 bases, with 15 bases sitting between them. The CDR3 is CASSPLLGATEAFF. DNA for the CDR3: TGTGCCAGTAGCCCCCTCCTGGGGGCCACTGAAGCTTTCTTT.